This TCR beta chain was captured by sequencing in a study of blood T cell repertoires in COVID-19 (TCRdb year 2020). With respect to the entire study: Samples covering the acute and convalescent phases of COVID-19 were provided by collaborators in the United States, Italy and Spain. Nearly every sample came with metadata listing a de-identified subject ID, COVID-19 status, age in years and sex. The prospective study material was composed of cDNA or gDNA derived from T cells, B-cell-depleted T cells, or PBMCs. Where available, HLA class I and class II types were obtained from metadata supplied by the sample provider rather than from assay-based typing. The dataset comprised deeply sampled blood TCRbeta repertoires from subjects exposed to, actively infected with, or recovered from COVID-19. The repertoires were made available in a free public database intended to serve as a resource for research on the immune response to SARS-CoV-2. Samples came from the ongoing ImmuneRACE study (first 160 participants) plus 1,254 subjects from 6 global collaborators.

TCRbeta CDR3 regions were amplified from genomic DNA using the immunoSEQ Assay, a bias-controlled multiplex PCR. The published analysis was carried out like this. The number of nucleated cells in each sample was estimated from the amplification of reference gene primers within the assay. To quantify the absolute abundance of each unique TCRbeta CDR3 rearrangement, sequence reads were collapsed and filtered. For each sample, productive Simpson clonality was calculated as the square root of Simpson's diversity index across productive rearrangements. TCRdb retrieved this table from immuneACCESS and kept in-frame rearrangements only. Not all clones are present; in checked studies, unresolved V genes account for under half, and no reason is known for the remainder. That table furnishes V, J and clone size, whereas the DNA furnished D and trimming. This sample holds under 200,000 clones; approximately 85% were observed only once. The leading ten clones occupy roughly 1.1% of the sample.

Trimming takes 2 bases from V and 1 base from J, and the germline ends sit 6 bases apart. From the germline V gene, CDR1 is SGHVS and CDR2 is FNYEAQ. The CDR3 runs 14 amino acids, cysteine and phenylalanine included. Only CDR3 DNA remains: 42 bases, in frame from the first base. Findings and caveats that apply to the study as a whole: The amount of clinical and demographic metadata varied by source and participant and was provided uncurated.

Samples from volunteer blood donors who had recovered from COVID-19 were contributed by a second Seattle source. Each collaborating institution followed its own protocols to collect whole blood in K2EDTA tubes. For TCRbeta analysis, collaborators shipped samples in one of three forms: frozen whole blood, isolated PBMCs, or DNA extracted from either of those sample types. Worth noting for this clone: The antigen it recognizes is unknown. No much larger clone exists at a distance of one base, and base qualities are not known.

This TCR derives from a man aged 60 to 75 who had recovered from COVID-19. The sequencing input was peripheral blood. Rearrangement joined TRBV7-6 to TRBJ1-5; the D segment could be TRBD1, given 5 matching bases. The nucleotide sequence reads TGTGCCAGCAGCTTAACAGGAAGCAATCAGCCCCAGCATTTT. Translation gives CASSLTGSNQPQHF.